One and the same sample provided the 30 T cell receptor beta chains below, sequenced in a study of shared clonotypes between healthy human individuals. The data were produced by immunoSEQ multiplex PCR, yet TCRdb's version contains in-frame clones alone and is incomplete. Of more than 900,000 clones in the sample, about 80% were seen once. The sample was memory CD4+ T cells from PBMCs. Described subset: CD45RA-negative fraction. The source of these receptors is a man between 18 and 35 years old in good health. Some clones in this sample may be carry-over from other donors' samples.

In its sample, this clone was seen a few times. This chain joins TRBV6-1 and TRBJ1-5, with 7 bases fitting TRBD1. The germline gives CDR1 MNHNS, CDR2 SASEGT. This CDR3 is built from 14 residues. Trimming at V came to 6 bases and at J to 6 bases, leaving 8 bases not matched to a gene. For the CDR3, the DNA is TGTGCCAGCAGCGCGGACAGGTGGGGTCAGCCCCAGCATTTT. Amino acids: CASSADRWGQPQHF.

Remarks on this clone: This may be a read error: a much more frequent sequence differs by one nucleotide. Other DNA sequences within the sample encode an identical CDR3. This chain links TRBV2 with TRBJ1-1, with 9 bases identical to TRBD1. The germline gives CDR1 SNHLY, CDR2 FYNNEI. V shed 5 bases, J shed 1 base, and the junction held 2 bases outside the gene matches. The CDR3 extends over 14 amino acids. The CDR3 here is CASSLQGANTEAFF. CDR3 DNA: TGTGCCAGCAGTTTACAGGGGGCGAACACTGAAGCTTTCTTT.

Details on this clone: A read error may be the cause here, since a much bigger clone is one base away. The gene calls are TRBV28 and TRBJ2-7; D remains ambiguous. This CDR3 spans 15 amino acids. Germline V gene lookup returns CDR1 MDHEN and CDR2 SYDVKM. CDR3 sequence reads: CASSAPGQAAYEQNF. The CDR3 nucleotides are TGTGCCAGCAGTGCCCCGGGCCAAGCTGCCTACGAGCAGAACTTC.

The chain carries TRBV11-3 and TRBJ2-5; 8 bases line up with TRBD2. V was pared by 0 bases and J by 4 bases, with 7 bases of the junction left unmatched. CDR3 size: 16 residues. The germline V gene encodes CDR1 SGHNT and CDR2 YENEEA. CDR3 in DNA: TGTGCCAGCAGCTTAGACCCCGGGAGGGGGGGAGAGACCCAGTACTTC. The encoded protein is CASSLDPGRGGETQYF.

V and J are TRBV2 and TRBJ2-7; tentatively, D is TRBD1 (7 bases). Trimming pared 2 bases from V and 2 bases from J, leaving 19 bases between. Germline loops: CDR1 SNHLY, CDR2 FYNNEI. This CDR3 contains 17 residues. CDR3 residues: CASSERAGRGETYEQYF. As DNA, the CDR3 is TGTGCCAGCAGTGAAAGGGCCGGCAGGGGGGAGACCTACGAGCAGTACTTC.

The rearrangement joins TRBV19 to TRBJ1-2; a weak D match, TRBD1 (5 bases). The CDR3 sequence is 15 residues long. Germline V lookup: CDR1 LNHDA, CDR2 SQIVND (reference sequence). Trimming shortened V by 5 bases and J by 0 bases, and 13 bases separated the two germline ends. The CDR3 region is CASSVGTDANYGYTF. The DNA for the CDR3 is TGTGCCAGTAGTGTCGGGACGGACGCTAACTATGGCTACACCTTC.

The table lists this clone with many counts. This chain links TRBV4-1 with TRBJ1-3; 7 positions agree with TRBD1. The V gene end was trimmed by 1 base and the J gene end by 0 bases; junction bases not matched to a gene: 6. The CDR3 length is 17 residues. Germline lookup yields CDR1 MGHRA and CDR2 YSYEKL. The CDR3 is CASSQGAGGSSGNTIYF. DNA for the CDR3: TGCGCCAGCAGCCAAGGGGCAGGGGGGAGCTCTGGAAACACCATATATTTT.

The gene calls are TRBV6-1 and TRBJ2-5; TRBD1 is a possible D gene (7 bases). V was cut by 4 bases and J by 7 bases, with 16 bases left in between. The length of the CDR3 is 14 residues. Germline CDR1 is MNHNS and CDR2 is SASEGT. This chain's CDR3 is CASSAQGGSGTQYF. For the CDR3, the DNA is TGTGCCAGCAGTGCCCAGGGGGGTTCAGGGACCCAGTACTTC.

This clone has just a few counts. One end of the junction fails to match germline, which may point to a read error. The chain recombines TRBV6-1 with TRBJ1-3; perhaps TRBD1 as D (5 bases). CDR3 length: 15 residues. CDR1 and CDR2 (germline): MNHNS, SASEGT. The CDR3 nucleotides read TGTGCAAGCACCCTCCAGGGAGGCATTGGAAACACCATATATTTT. This encodes CASTLQGGIGNTIYF.

V gene TRBV5-6 combines with J gene TRBJ2-7, with D possibly matching TRBD1 (6 bases). The germline V gene encodes CDR1 SGHDT and CDR2 YYEEEE. V was pared by 4 bases and J by 2 bases, with 19 bases between. The CDR3 contains 16 residues. CDR3: CASSATRGILTYEQYF. The DNA for the CDR3 is TGTGCCAGCAGCGCGACCAGGGGCATATTGACCTACGAGCAGTACTTC.

The rearrangement links TRBV7-9 to TRBJ2-3, with D possibly being TRBD1 or TRBD2 (7 bases each). V lost 5 bases and J lost 2, with 20 bases in between. Germline V CDR1 and CDR2: SEHNR, FQNEAQ (reference sequence). This CDR3 contains 17 residues. In DNA, the CDR3 is TGTGCCAGCAGCCCCTCAGGGGGGGGACGGATCACAGATACGCAGTATTTT. It specifies CASSPSGGGRITDTQYF.

Note on this clone: This may come from a read error, since a much larger clone is one base off. The chain uses TRBV5-5 and TRBJ1-2; D call uncertain. The germline V gene encodes CDR1 SGHKS and CDR2 YYEKEE (reference sequence). The CDR3 runs to 12 residues. V was shortened by 4 bases and J by 3 bases, with 7 bases between the two germline ends. CDR3 amino acids: CASSRTDYGYTF. The CDR3 region has the DNA TGTGCCAGCAGCCGGACGGACTATGGCTACACCTTC.

The chain is built from TRBV28 and TRBJ1-1, with D maybe TRBD1 (5 bases). The length of the CDR3 is 14 residues. Germline CDR1 MDHEN, CDR2 SYDVKM. With 11 bases removed from V and 4 bases from J, the gap between germline ends came to 20 bases. The CDR3 sequence is CAVSPGRRITEAFF. CDR3 nucleotide sequence: TGTGCCGTTAGCCCAGGGAGGCGGATCACTGAAGCTTTCTTT.

The rearrangement links TRBV21-1 to TRBJ2-7. TRBV21-1 is a listed pseudogene. The CDR3 loop spans 15 amino acids. The CDR3 DNA reads as TGTGCCCGCTTCCCGACACCGGAGATATCCTACGAGCAGTACTTC. Translating gives CARFPTPEISYEQYF.

The chain couples TRBV30 to TRBJ1-6; D unresolved. Trimming cost V 2 bases and J 9 bases, with 14 bases left between them. The CDR3 is made up of 14 amino acids. The V gene's germline CDR1 is GTSNPN and CDR2 SVGIG (reference sequence). CDR3 amino acids: CAWSTPSHPSPLHF. The CDR3 DNA follows: TGTGCCTGGAGTACCCCCTCCCATCCTTCACCCCTCCACTTT.

The chain joins TRBV28 to TRBJ2-7, with 10 bases identical to TRBD1. Germline CDR1 is MDHEN and CDR2 is SYDVKM. The length of the CDR3 is 15 residues. The J segment lost 9 bases and the V segment lost 1 base, leaving 9 bases of the junction unmatched. The CDR3 protein is CASSLSGTGVSGQYF. The CDR3 DNA sequence: TGTGCCAGCAGTTTATCCGGGACAGGGGTATCCGGGCAGTACTTC.

This clone was detected many times. The rearrangement joins TRBV7-3 to TRBJ2-2; 10 nucleotides match TRBD1. CDR3 size: 16 residues. V trimming: 0 bases; J trimming: 5 bases; junction bases outside the gene matches: 3. Germline CDR1 SGHTA, CDR2 FQGTGA. The DNA of the CDR3 is TGTGCCAGCAGCTTAACCTGGACAGGGGGAACCGGGGAGCTGTTTTTT. Translated: CASSLTWTGGTGELFF.

The gene calls are TRBV6-4 and TRBJ1-2; D uncertain. This CDR3 has 15 residues. The germline CDR1 and CDR2 sequences are MRHNA and SNTAGT. The germline V and J ends were trimmed by 3 bases and 4 bases, with 15 bases remaining between them. The CDR3 nucleotides read TGTGCCAGCAGTGATCCCTATTTCGGCGGCTATGGCTACACCTTC. Translating it yields CASSDPYFGGYGYTF.

This clone was counted a few times. The sample holds other DNA sequences that translate to the same CDR3. The chain joins TRBV5-6 to TRBJ2-3, with 12 bases fitting TRBD2. This CDR3 spans 16 amino acids. Trimming removed 1 base from V and 2 bases from J; junction bases left unmatched: 2. Germline loops: CDR1 SGHDT, CDR2 YYEEEE. In nucleotides, the CDR3 is TGTGCCAGCAGCTTGCGACTAGCGGGAGACACAGATACGCAGTATTTT. It yields the protein CASSLRLAGDTDTQYF.

The genes are TRBV2 and TRBJ1-2, with D perhaps matching TRBD1 (5 bases). CDR3 length: 14 amino acids. Trimming shortened V by 5 bases and J by 5 bases, and 15 bases separated the two germline ends. Germline assignment: CDR1 SNHLY and CDR2 FYNNEI. The CDR3 DNA reads as TGTGCCAGCAGTTCCCAAAGTGGGGGTTATGGCTACACCTTC. Amino acid sequence: CASSSQSGGYGYTF.

Only one count was recorded for this clone. The rearrangement links TRBV6-1 to TRBJ1-2; 7 nucleotides line up with TRBD1. V was pared by 6 bases and J by 8 bases, with 9 bases of the junction left unmatched. The CDR3 is 13 amino acids. CDR1 MNHNS and CDR2 SASEGT come from the germline V gene. The CDR3 protein is CASRTGTDSGYTF. CDR3 nucleotide sequence: TGTGCCAGCAGAACCGGGACAGATAGCGGCTACACCTTC.

V is TRBV30 and J is TRBJ1-6; D gene ambiguous. The CDR3 is 13 residues long. The V gene lost 2 bases and the J gene lost 19 bases, with 21 bases spanning the gap. The germline V gene encodes CDR1 GTSNPN and CDR2 SVGIG (reference sequence). The CDR3 loop reads CAWSSGIGFTPHF. The DNA for the CDR3 is TGTGCCTGGAGTTCGGGCATCGGATTCACCCCACACTTT.

The chain recombines TRBV27 with TRBJ2-7; D gene ambiguous. Trimming shortened V by 6 bases and J by 1 base, and 10 bases separated the two germline ends. The germline CDR1 and CDR2 sequences are MNHEY and SMNVEV (reference sequence). The CDR3 spans 13 residues. For the CDR3, the DNA is TGTGCCAGCAGCAAACTCGCTTCCTACGAGCAGTACTTC. This codes for CASSKLASYEQYF.

The V and J genes are TRBV29-1 and TRBJ2-3, with D perhaps matching TRBD1 or TRBD2 (6 bases each). Trimming pared 4 bases from V and 2 bases from J, leaving 16 bases between. The CDR3 is made up of 15 amino acids. CDR1 and CDR2 from the germline V gene are SQVTM and ANQGSEA. This chain's CDR3 is CSVVVAGGITDTQYF. CDR3 DNA: TGCAGCGTTGTAGTAGCCGGGGGCATCACAGATACGCAGTATTTT.

For this clone: This sample includes further DNA sequences coding for the same CDR3. DNA of the CDR3: TGCGCCAGCAGCTTGAGTACTAATGAAAAACTGTTTTTT. This gives the protein CASSLSTNEKLFF. The chain has TRBV5-1 and TRBJ1-4; D not certain. The CDR3 has 13 residues. Germline V gene sequence: CDR1 SGHRS, CDR2 YFSETQ. Trimming shortened V by 1 base and J by 2 bases, and 3 bases separated the two germline ends.

About this clone itself: Distinct nucleotide sequences in the sample also encode this CDR3. V gene TRBV29-1 combines with J gene TRBJ2-7; no reliable D call. The germline V gene has CDR1 SQVTM and CDR2 ANQGSEA. V was clipped by 2 bases and J by 1 base, with 3 bases between them. CDR3 length: 11 amino acids. CDR3 sequence (DNA): TGCAGCGTTGAAAGATCCTACGAGCAGTACTTC. This sequence encodes CSVERSYEQYF.

The chain joins TRBV28 to TRBJ2-1; D not resolved. This CDR3 is 15 amino acids long. The germline V gene has CDR1 MDHEN and CDR2 SYDVKM. V shed 4 bases and J shed 3 bases, with 13 bases lying between them. The CDR3 region has the DNA TGTGCCAGCAGTTCCCCAAGGCCGGGCTACAATGAGCAGTTCTTC. Protein sequence: CASSSPRPGYNEQFF.

The chain is built from TRBV29-1 and TRBJ1-6, with 7 bases aligning to TRBD1. Germline loops: CDR1 SQVTM, CDR2 ANQGSEA. The CDR3 totals 17 residues. V shed 5 bases, J shed 5 bases, and the junction held 15 bases outside the gene matches. The CDR3, as DNA: TGCAGCGTTTTACTTAGGACAGGTTGGGAGAATAATTCACCCCTCCACTTT. Translating it yields CSVLLRTGWENNSPLHF.

In this sample, this clone turned up a few times. Other DNA sequences in this specimen translate into the identical CDR3. The rearrangement uses TRBV5-1 and TRBJ1-2; 9 positions agree with TRBD1. CDR1 SGHRS and CDR2 YFSETQ come from the germline V gene. Trimming at V came to 3 bases and at J to 5 bases, leaving 2 bases not matched to a gene. CDR3 length: 13 amino acids. CDR3 residues: CASSSGQGYGYTF. CDR3 sequence (DNA): TGCGCCAGCAGCTCTGGACAGGGGTATGGCTACACCTTC.

As to this clone: A read error is the likely source, as a far larger clone sits one nucleotide away. In this CDR3 the conserved last residue, phenylalanine or tryptophan, is missing, so a read error is likely. This chain links TRBV30 with TRBJ1-1; unclear D gene. Germline loops: CDR1 GTSNPN, CDR2 SVGIG (reference sequence). CDR3 length equals 13 residues. The V and J ends lost 5 bases and 0 bases respectively, with 10 bases between them. CDR3 coding DNA: TGTGCCTGGCGGATGAACATGAACACTGAAGCTTTCTCT. Its protein is CAWRMNMNTEAFS.